This T cell receptor (beta chain) appears in the sequencing data of a study of blood T cell repertoires in COVID-19. In the study overall: The United States, Italy and Spain were the sources of the acute and convalescent COVID-19 samples. PBMCs, B-cell-depleted T cells, or T cells were the source of the cDNA or gDNA that made up the material.

This CDR3 has 13 residues. Trimming removed 1 base from V and 6 bases from J, with 7 bases in between. Germline CDR1 reads SGHTA; CDR2 reads FQGNSA. In the original workflow: Estimates of nucleated cell counts were drawn from the amplification of reference gene primers. TCRdb keeps only in-frame clones here, not all; method: immunoSEQ multiplex PCR. V and J calls and clone size are as listed in that table; D and trimming were resolved from the DNA. The sample has some 150,000 clones, about 89% seen once; the top ten hold less than 3.5%. The gene calls are TRBV7-2 and TRBJ2-1, with a tentative D call TRBD2 (6 bases). The sample comprised peripheral blood. The sequence was obtained from a man aged 65-85 years with acute or convalescent COVID-19. The CDR3, as DNA: TGTGCCAGCAGCTTAGTCGGGGGCAATGAGCAGTTCTTC. This encodes CASSLVGGNEQFF.